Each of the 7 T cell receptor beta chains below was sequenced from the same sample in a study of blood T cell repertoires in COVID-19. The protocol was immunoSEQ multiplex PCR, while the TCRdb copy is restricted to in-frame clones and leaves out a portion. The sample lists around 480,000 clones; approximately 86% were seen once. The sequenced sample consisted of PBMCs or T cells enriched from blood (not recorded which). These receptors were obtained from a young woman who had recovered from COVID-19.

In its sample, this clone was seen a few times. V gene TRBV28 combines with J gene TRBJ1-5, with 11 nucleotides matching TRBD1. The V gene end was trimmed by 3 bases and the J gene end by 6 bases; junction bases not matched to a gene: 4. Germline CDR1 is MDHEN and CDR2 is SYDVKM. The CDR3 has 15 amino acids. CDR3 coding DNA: TGTGCCAGCAGTTTGGGGACAGGGGGAAGTCAGCCCCAGCATTTT. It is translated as CASSLGTGGSQPQHF.

CDR3 sequence: CASSKDSSPYEQYF. The CDR3 nucleotides are TGTGCCAGTAGTAAGGACAGCTCCCCCTACGAGCAGTACTTC. V usage is TRBV19 and J usage is TRBJ2-7, with D possibly TRBD1 on 6 matching bases. This CDR3 comprises 14 residues. Trimming pared 4 bases from V and 2 bases from J, leaving 12 bases between. Germline CDR1 reads LNHDA; CDR2 reads SQIVND (reference sequence). The full variable domain, with the rest looked up from reference TRBV19 and TRBJ2-7, is DGGITQSPKYLFRKEGQNVTLSCEQNLNHDAMYWYRQDPGQGLRLIYYSQIVNDFQKGDIAEGYSVSREKKESFPLTVTSAQKNPTAFYLCASSKDSSPYEQYFGPGTRLTVT.

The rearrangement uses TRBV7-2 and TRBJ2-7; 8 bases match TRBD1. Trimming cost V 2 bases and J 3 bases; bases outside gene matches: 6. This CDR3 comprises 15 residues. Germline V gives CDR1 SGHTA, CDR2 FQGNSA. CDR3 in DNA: TGTGCCAGCAGCTTAAATGGACAGGGATACTACGAGCAGTACTTC. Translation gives CASSLNGQGYYEQYF. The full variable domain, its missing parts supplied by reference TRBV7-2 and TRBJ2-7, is GAGVSQSPSNKVTEKGKDVELRCDPISGHTALYWYRQSLGQGLEFLIYFQGNSAPDKSGLPSDRFSAERTGGSVSTLTIQRTQQEDSAVYLCASSLNGQGYYEQYFGPGTRLTVT.

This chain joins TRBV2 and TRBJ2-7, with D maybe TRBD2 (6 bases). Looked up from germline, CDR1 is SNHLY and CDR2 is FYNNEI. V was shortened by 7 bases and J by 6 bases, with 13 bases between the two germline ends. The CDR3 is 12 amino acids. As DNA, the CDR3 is TGTGCCAGCACGGGACTCTCCCTCGAGCAGTACTTC. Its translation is CASTGLSLEQYF.

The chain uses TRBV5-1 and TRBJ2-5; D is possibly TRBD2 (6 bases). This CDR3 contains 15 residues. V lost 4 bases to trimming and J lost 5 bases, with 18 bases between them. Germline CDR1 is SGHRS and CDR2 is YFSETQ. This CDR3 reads CASSVRGGFRETQYF. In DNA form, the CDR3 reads TGCGCCAGCAGCGTTCGTGGGGGGTTTCGGGAGACCCAGTACTTC.

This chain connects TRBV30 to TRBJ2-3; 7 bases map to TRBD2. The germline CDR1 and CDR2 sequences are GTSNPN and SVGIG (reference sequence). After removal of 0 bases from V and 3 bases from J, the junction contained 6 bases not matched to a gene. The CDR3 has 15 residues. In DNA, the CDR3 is TGTGCCTGGAGTGTACTGGGGGGGGAAACAGATACGCAGTATTTT. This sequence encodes CAWSVLGGETDTQYF.

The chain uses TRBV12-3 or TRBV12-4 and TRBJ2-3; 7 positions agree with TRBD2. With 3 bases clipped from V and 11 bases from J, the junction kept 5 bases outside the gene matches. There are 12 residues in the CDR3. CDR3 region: CASSFGTKMQYF. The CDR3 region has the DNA TGTGCCAGCAGTTTCGGGACTAAGATGCAGTATTTT.